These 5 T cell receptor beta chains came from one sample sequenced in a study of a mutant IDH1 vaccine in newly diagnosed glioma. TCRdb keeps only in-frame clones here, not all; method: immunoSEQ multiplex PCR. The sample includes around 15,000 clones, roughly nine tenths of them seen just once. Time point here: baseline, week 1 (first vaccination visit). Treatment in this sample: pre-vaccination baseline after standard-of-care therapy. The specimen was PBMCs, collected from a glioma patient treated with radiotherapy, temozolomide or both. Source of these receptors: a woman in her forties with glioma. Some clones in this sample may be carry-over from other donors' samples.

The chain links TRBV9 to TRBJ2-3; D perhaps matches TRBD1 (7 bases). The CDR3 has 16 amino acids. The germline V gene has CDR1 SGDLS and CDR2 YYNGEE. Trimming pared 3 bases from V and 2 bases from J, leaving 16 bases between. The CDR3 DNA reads TGTGCCAGCAGCGCTGATCAGGGGGGTAACACAGATACGCAGTATTTT. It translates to CASSADQGGNTDTQYF.

The chain's CDR3 is CASTLRRVDTEAFF. CDR3 coding DNA: TGTGCCAGCACCCTTCGCAGGGTGGACACTGAAGCTTTCTTT. The chain employs TRBV2 and TRBJ1-1; weak D call: TRBD1 (5 bases). CDR3 size: 14 residues. Trimming cost V 7 bases and J 3 bases, with 15 bases left between them. Germline CDR1 and CDR2: SNHLY and FYNNEI.

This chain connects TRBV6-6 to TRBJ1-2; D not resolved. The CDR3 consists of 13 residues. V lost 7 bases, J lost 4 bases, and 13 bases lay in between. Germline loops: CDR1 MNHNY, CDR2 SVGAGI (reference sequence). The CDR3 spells CASTTTQSYGYTF. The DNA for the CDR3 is TGTGCCAGCACCACCACACAGTCCTATGGCTACACCTTC.

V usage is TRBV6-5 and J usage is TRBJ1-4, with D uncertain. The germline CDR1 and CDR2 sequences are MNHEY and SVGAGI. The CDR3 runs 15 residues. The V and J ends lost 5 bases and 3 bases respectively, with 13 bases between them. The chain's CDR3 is CASSPEGWANEKLFF. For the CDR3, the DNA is TGTGCCAGCAGTCCCGAGGGTTGGGCTAATGAAAAACTGTTTTTT.

The CDR3 coding sequence is TGTGCCAGCAGTTACTCTATAGATCAGCCCCAGCATTTT. It specifies CASSYSIDQPQHF. This rearrangement joins TRBV6-5 to TRBJ1-5, with D unclear. Germline loops: CDR1 MNHEY, CDR2 SVGAGI. Trimming took 0 bases from V and 5 from J, leaving 5 bases between them. The CDR3 consists of 13 residues.